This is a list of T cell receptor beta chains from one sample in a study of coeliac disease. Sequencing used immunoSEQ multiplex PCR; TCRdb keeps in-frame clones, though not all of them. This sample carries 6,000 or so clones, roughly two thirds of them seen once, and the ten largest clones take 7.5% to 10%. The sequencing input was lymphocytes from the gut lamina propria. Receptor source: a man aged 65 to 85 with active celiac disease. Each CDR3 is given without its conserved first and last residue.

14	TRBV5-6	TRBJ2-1	ASSLAGRGDYNEQF
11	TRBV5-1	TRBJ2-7	ASSASGDREQY
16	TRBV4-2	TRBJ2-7	ASSQDPAGLGGSYEQY
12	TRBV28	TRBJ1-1	ASTPGGVHTEAF
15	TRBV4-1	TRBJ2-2	ASSPIGGHHLTGELF
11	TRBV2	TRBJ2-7	ARGGQSSYEQY
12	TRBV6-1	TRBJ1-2	ASSEIPGSYGYT
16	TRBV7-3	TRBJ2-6	ASSLMSGGAAGANVLT
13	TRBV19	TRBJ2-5	ASNDRGDHQETQY
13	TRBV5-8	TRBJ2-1	ASSPGLASYNEQF
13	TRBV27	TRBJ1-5	ASSSRGTINQPQH
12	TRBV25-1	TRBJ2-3	ASSFQGSSDTQY
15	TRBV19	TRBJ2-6	ASSIGGFSSGANVLT
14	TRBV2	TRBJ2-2	ASRRGLVTNTGELF
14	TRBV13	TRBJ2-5	ASSTPGGRDQETQY
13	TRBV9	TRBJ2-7	ASSVGPSGSWEQY
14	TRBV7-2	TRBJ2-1	ARSLDGQGSFNEQF
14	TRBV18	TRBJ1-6	ASSPRRDRENSPLH
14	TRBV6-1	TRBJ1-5	ASSEGHRSNNQPQH
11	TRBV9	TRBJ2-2	ASSGTGTGELF
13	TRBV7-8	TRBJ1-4	ASSLDYRGNEKLF
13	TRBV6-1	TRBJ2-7	ASSEAGSPHYEQY
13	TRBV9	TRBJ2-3	ASSVGGQSTDTQY
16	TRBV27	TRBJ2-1	ASSLSVYVRESDNEQF
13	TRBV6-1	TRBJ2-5	ASKYEAGRQETQY
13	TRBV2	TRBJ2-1	ATSPIAATYNEQF
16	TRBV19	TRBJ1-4	ASSAGAVFRATNEKLF
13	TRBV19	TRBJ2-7	ASSTPRGLVGEQY
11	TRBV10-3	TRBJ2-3	AISVADTDTQY
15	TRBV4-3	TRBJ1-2	ASSQDLGGQGNYGYT
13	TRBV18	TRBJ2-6	AIPSPGSGANVLT
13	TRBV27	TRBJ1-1	ASKRADRLNTEAF
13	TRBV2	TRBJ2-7	ASNPTLDRSYEQY
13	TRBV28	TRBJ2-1	ASSLERGVNNEQF
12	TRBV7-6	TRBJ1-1	ASSPSEARGVAF
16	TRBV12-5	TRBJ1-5	ASGGGTGGIDSNQPQH
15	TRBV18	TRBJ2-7	ASSPIAGTSEAYEQY